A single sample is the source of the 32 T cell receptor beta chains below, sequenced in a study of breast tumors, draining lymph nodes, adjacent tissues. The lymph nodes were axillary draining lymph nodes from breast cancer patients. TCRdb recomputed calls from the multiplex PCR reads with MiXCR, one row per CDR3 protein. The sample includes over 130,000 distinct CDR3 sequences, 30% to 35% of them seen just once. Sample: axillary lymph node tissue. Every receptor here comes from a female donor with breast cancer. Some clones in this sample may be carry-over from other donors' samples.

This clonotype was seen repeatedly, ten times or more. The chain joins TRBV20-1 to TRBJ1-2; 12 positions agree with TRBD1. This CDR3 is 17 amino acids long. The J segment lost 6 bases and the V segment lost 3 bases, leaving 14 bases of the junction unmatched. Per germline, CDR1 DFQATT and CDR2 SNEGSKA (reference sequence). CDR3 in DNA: TGCAGTGCTAGCCGTGGGACCCCGGGGACAGGGGGCGATGGCTACACCTTC. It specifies CSASRGTPGTGGDGYTF.

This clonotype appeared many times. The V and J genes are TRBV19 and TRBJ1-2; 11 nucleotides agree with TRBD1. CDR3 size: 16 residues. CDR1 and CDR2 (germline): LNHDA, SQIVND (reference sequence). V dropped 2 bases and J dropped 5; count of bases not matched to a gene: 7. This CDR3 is CASSILRTGGQYGYTF. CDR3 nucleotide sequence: TGTGCCAGTAGTATACTTCGGACAGGGGGCCAGTATGGCTACACCTTC.

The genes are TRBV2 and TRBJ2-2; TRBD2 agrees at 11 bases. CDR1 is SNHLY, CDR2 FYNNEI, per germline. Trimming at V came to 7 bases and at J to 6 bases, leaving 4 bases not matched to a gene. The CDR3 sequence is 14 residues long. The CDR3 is CASTNSGGAGELFF. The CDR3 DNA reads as TGTGCCAGCACTAATAGCGGGGGGGCCGGGGAGCTGTTTTTT.

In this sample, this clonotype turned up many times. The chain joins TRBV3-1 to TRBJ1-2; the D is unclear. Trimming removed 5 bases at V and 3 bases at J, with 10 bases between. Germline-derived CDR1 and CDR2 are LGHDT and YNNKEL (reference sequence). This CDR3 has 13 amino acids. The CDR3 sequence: CASSERGDYGYTF. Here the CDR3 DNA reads TGTGCCAGCAGCGAACGGGGAGACTATGGCTACACCTTC.

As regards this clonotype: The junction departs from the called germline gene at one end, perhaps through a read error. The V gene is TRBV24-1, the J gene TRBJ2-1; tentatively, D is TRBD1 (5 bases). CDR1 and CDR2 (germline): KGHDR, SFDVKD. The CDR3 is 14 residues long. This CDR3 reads CATSAGIGGNQQFF. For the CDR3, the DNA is TGTGCCACCAGTGCAGGGATCGGCGGCAATCAGCAGTTCTTC.

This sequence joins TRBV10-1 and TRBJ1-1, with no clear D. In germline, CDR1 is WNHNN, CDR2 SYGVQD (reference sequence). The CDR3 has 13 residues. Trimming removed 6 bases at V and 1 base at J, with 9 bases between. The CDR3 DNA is TGCGCCAGCAGAGGGTCGGCGAACACTGAAGCTTTCTTT. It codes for CASRGSANTEAFF.

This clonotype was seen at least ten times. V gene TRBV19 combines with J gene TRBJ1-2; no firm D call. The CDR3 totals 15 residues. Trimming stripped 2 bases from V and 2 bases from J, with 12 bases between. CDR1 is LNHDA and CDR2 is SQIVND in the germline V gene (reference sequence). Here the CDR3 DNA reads TGTGCCAGTAGTATAAAAAGGGCTGAGAACTATGGCTACACCTTC. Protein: CASSIKRAENYGYTF. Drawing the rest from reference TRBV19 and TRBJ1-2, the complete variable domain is DGGITQSPKYLFRKEGQNVTLSCEQNLNHDAMYWYRQDPGQGLRLIYYSQIVNDFQKGDIAEGYSVSREKKESFPLTVTSAQKNPTAFYLCASSIKRAENYGYTFGSGTRLTVV.

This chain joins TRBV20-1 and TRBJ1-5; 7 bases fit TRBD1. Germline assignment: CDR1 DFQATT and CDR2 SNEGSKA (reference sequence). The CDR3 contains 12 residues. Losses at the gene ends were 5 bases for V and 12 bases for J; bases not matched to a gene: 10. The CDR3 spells CSASERDSDQHF. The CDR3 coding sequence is TGCAGTGCTTCCGAGCGGGACAGCGACCAGCATTTT.

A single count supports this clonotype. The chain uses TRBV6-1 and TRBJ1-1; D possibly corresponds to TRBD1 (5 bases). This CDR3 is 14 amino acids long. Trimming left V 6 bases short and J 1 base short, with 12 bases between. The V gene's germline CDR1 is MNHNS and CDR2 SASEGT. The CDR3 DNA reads TGTGCCAGCAGCCCCGGGACGGCGAACACTGAAGCTTTCTTT. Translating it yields CASSPGTANTEAFF.

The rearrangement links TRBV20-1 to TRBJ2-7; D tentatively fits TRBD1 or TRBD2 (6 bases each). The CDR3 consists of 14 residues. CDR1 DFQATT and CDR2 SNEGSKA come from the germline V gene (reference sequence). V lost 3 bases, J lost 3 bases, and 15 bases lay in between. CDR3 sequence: CSARSGAGGYEQYF. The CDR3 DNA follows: TGCAGTGCTAGGTCGGGGGCCGGCGGCTACGAGCAGTACTTC.

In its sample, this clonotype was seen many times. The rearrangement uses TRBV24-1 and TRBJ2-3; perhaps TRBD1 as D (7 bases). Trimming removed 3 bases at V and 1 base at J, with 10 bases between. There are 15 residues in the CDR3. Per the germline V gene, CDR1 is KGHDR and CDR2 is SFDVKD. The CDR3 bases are TGTGCCACCAGTGATCAGGGGGGAGGCACAGATACGCAGTATTTT. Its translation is CATSDQGGGTDTQYF.

The CDR3 coding sequence is TGTGCCAGCAGTTTATCGGGAAACAATCAGCCCCAGCATTTT. Translating it yields CASSLSGNNQPQHF. J is TRBJ1-5 and V is TRBV28; D remains unclear. This CDR3 spans 14 amino acids. V was shortened by 1 base and J by 3 bases, with 7 bases between the two germline ends. Per the germline V gene, CDR1 is MDHEN and CDR2 is SYDVKM.

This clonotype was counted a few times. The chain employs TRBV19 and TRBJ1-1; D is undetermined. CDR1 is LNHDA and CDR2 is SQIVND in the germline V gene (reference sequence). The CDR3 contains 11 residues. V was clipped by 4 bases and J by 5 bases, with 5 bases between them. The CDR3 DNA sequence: TGTGCCAGTAGTACGCGGACTGAAGCTTTCTTT. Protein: CASSTRTEAFF. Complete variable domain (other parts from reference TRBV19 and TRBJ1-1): DGGITQSPKYLFRKEGQNVTLSCEQNLNHDAMYWYRQDPGQGLRLIYYSQIVNDFQKGDIAEGYSVSREKKESFPLTVTSAQKNPTAFYLCASSTRTEAFFGQGTRLTVV.

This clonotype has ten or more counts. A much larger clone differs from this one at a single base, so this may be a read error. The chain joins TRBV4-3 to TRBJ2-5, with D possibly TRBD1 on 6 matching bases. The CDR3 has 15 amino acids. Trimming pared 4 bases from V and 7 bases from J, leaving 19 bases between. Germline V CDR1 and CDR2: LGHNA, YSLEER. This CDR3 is CASSLGWDNKGTQYF. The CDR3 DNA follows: TGCGCCAGCAGCCTCGGGTGGGACAACAAGGGGACCCAGTACTTC.

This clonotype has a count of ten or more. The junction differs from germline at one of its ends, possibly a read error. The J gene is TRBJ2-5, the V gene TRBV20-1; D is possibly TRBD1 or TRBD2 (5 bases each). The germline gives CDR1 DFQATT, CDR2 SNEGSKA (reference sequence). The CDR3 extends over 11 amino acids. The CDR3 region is CSARVGETQSF. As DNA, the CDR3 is TGCAGTGCTAGGGTGGGGGAGACCCAGTCCTTC.

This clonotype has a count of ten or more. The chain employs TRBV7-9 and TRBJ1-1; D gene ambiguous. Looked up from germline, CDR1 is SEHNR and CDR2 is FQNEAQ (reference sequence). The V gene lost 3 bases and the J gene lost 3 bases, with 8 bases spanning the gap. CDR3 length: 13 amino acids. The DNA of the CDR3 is TGTGCCAGCAGCTTGGAGAGATACACTGAAGCTTTCTTT. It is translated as CASSLERYTEAFF.

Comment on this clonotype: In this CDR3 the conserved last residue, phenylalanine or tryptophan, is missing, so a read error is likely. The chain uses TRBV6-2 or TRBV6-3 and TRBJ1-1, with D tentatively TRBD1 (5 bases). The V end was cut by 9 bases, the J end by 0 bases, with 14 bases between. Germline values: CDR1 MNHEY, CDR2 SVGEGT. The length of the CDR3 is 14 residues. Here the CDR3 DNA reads TGTGCCAGGCCCCGGGACGTCATGAACACTGAAGCTTTCTTG. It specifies CARPRDVMNTEAFL.

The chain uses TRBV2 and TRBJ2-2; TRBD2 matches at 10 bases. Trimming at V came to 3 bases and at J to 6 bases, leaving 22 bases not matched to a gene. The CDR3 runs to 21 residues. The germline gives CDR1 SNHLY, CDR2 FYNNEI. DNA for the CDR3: TGTGCCAGCAGTGATCGACTAGCGGGCCAGACTTTGGATAGGAGTCCCGGGGAGCTGTTTTTT. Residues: CASSDRLAGQTLDRSPGELFF.

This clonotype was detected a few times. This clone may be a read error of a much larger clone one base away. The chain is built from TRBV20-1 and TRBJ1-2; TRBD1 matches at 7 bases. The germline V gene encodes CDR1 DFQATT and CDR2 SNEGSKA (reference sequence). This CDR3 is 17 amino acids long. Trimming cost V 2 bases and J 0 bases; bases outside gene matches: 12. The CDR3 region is CSARPTGQAPTNYGYTF. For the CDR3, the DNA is TGCAGTGCTAGACCAACCGGACAGGCTCCGACTAACTATGGCTACACCTTC.

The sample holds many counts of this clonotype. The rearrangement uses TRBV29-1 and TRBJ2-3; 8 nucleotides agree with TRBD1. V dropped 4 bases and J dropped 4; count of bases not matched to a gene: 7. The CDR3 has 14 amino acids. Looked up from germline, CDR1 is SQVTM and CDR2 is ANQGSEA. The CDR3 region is CSVGSGGYADTQYF. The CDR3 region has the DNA TGCAGCGTTGGATCAGGGGGCTATGCAGATACGCAGTATTTT.

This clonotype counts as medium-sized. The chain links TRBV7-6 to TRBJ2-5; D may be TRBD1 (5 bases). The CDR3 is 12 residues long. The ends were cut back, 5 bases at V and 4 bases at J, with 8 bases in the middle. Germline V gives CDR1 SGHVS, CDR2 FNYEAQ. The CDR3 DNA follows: TGTGCCAGCAGCCAACAGGCAGAGACCCAGTACTTC. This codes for CASSQQAETQYF.

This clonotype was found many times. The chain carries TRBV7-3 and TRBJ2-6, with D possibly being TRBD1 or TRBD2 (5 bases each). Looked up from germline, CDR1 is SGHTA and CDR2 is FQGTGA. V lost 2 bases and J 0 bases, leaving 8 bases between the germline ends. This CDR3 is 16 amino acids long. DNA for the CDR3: TGTGCCAGCAGCTTAGGTGGGGGCTCTGGGGCCAACGTCCTGACTTTC. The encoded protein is CASSLGGGSGANVLTF.

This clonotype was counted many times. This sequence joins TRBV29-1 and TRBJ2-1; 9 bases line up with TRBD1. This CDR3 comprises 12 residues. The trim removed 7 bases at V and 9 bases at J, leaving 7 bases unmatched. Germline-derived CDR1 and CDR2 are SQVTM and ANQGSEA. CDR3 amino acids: CSARTGDGEQFF. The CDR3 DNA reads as TGCAGCGCCCGGACAGGGGATGGTGAGCAGTTCTTC.

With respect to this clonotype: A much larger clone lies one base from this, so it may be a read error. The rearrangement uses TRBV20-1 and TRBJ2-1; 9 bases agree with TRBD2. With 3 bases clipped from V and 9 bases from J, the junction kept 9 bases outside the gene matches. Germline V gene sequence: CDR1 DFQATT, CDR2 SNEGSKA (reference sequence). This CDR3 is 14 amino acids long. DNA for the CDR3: TGCAGTGCTAGTGCGGTAGCGGGGGATACTGAGCAGTTCTTC. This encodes CSASAVAGDTEQFF.

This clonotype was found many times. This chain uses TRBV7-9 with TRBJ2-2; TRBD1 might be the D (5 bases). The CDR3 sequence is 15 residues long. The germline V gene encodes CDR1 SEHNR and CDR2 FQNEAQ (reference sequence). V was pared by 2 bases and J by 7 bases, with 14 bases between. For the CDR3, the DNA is TGTGCCAGCAGCTTATTGACAGATCTGGGCGGGGAGCTGTTTTTT. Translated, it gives CASSLLTDLGGELFF.

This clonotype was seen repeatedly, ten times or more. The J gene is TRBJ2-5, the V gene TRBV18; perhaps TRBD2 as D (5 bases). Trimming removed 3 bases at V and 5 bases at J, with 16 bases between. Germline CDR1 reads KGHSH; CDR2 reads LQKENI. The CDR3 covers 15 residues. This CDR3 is CASSPKGSALETQYF. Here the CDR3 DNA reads TGTGCCAGCTCACCTAAAGGGAGCGCCCTGGAGACCCAGTACTTC.

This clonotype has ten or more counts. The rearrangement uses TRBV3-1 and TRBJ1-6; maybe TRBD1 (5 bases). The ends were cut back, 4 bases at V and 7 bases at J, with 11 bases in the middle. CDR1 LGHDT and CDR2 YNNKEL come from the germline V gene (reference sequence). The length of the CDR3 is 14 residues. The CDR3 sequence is CASSPSSGNSPLHF. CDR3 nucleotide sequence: TGTGCCAGCAGCCCTTCCTCAGGGAATTCACCCCTCCACTTT.

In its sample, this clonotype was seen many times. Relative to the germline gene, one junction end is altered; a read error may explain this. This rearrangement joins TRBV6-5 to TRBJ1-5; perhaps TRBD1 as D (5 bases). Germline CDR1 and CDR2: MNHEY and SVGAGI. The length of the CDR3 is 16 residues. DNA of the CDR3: TGTGCCAGCAGTAACTCGTATACGGGGGAGGATCAGCCCCAGCATTTT. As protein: CASSNSYTGEDQPQHF.

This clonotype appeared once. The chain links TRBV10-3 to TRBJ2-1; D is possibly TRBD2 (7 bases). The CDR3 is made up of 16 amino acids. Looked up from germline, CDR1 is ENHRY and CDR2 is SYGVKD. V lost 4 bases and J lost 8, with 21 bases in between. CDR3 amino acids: CAISADGGGALHEQFF. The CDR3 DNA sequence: TGTGCCATCAGTGCCGATGGGGGGGGGGCCCTCCATGAGCAGTTCTTC.

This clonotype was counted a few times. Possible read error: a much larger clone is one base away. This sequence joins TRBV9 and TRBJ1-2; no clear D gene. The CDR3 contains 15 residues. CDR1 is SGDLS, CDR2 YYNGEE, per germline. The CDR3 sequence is CASSVGDNLLYGSTF. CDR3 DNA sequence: TGTGCCAGCAGCGTAGGAGACAATTTGCTCTATGGCTCCACCTTC.

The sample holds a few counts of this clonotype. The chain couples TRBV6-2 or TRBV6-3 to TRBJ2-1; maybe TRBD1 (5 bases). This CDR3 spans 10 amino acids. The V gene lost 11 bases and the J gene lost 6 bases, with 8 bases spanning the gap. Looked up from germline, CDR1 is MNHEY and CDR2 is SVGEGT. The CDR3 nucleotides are TGTGCCGCCCAGGGCAATGAGCAGTTCTTC. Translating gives CAAQGNEQFF.

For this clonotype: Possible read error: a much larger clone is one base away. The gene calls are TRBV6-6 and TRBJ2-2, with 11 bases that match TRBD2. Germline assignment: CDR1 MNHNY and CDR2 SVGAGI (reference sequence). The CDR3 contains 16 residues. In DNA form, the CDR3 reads TGTGCCAGCACCATAGCGGGGGGGCCGGAAACCGGGGAGCTGCTTTTT. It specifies CASTIAGGPETGELLF.